What follows are 25 T cell receptor beta chains derived from one specimen sequenced in a study of CD8 T cells in Susac syndrome. An amount of RNA that ranged from roughly 0.5 to 1 ug was reverse transcribed with random hexamers. TCRdb re-called the immunoSEQ multiplex PCR reads through MiXCR, storing one row per CDR3 protein. This table holds 250,000 or so distinct CDR3 sequences, 93% found once. The sample was CD4+ T cells from PBMCs. The receptors here all came from a human donor with multiple sclerosis.

This clonotype was found once. V gene TRBV5-5 combines with J gene TRBJ2-1; 9 bases match TRBD2. Germline V gene sequence: CDR1 SGHKS, CDR2 YYEKEE (reference sequence). This CDR3 comprises 14 residues. V shed 7 bases, J shed 5 bases, and the junction held 7 bases outside the gene matches. The CDR3 protein is CASRGGRADNEQFF. The CDR3 nucleotides are TGTGCCAGCCGGGGCGGGAGGGCGGACAATGAGCAGTTCTTC.

The rearrangement uses TRBV2 and TRBJ2-1; D is perhaps TRBD2 (5 bases). The CDR3 loop spans 15 amino acids. Germline values: CDR1 SNHLY, CDR2 FYNNEI. V lost 4 bases, J lost 5 bases, and 15 bases lay in between. In DNA, the CDR3 is TGTGCCAGCAGTGGTAGCTTTCGGGAACACAATGAGCAGTTCTTC. As protein: CASSGSFREHNEQFF.

This clonotype was seen just once. V is TRBV6-6 and J is TRBJ1-2; 8 nucleotides line up with TRBD1. Germline CDR1 and CDR2: MNHNY and SVGAGI (reference sequence). J lost 12 bases, V lost 5 bases, and 11 bases had no gene match. This CDR3 spans 13 amino acids. CDR3 nucleotides: TGTGCCAGCAGTCCCCTACTGACAGGGGAAGACACCTTC. Amino acid sequence: CASSPLLTGEDTF.

This clonotype was seen only a few times. The V call is TRBV12-3 or TRBV12-4, the J call TRBJ1-2; D gene ambiguous. Trimming took off 2 bases at V and 7 bases at J, with 14 bases between the two ends. The CDR3 has 14 amino acids. The CDR3: CASSLRSGVIGYTF. In nucleotides, the CDR3 is TGTGCCAGCAGTTTAAGGTCCGGGGTGATTGGCTACACCTTC.

The chain combines TRBV15 with TRBJ2-1, with 9 bases that match TRBD1. J lost 8 bases, V lost 2 bases, and 10 bases had no gene match. This CDR3 has 16 residues. The germline V gene has CDR1 LNHNV and CDR2 YYDKDF (reference sequence). DNA for the CDR3: TGTGCCACCAGCAGACAACCGGGACAGGGTGTAGATGAGCAGTTCTTC. This codes for CATSRQPGQGVDEQFF.

The chain carries TRBV20-1 and TRBJ1-4, with D possibly TRBD1 on 6 matching bases. Germline CDR1 DFQATT, CDR2 SNEGSKA (reference sequence). CDR3 length: 14 amino acids. The V end lost 0 bases, the J end lost 7 bases, and 12 bases lay between the germline ends. The CDR3 loop is CSARDPGAGEKLFF. The CDR3 coding sequence is TGCAGTGCTAGAGATCCAGGGGCTGGTGAAAAACTGTTTTTT.

V usage is TRBV2 and J usage is TRBJ2-1, with TRBD2 identical over 8 bases. Per the germline V gene, CDR1 is SNHLY and CDR2 is FYNNEI. The V and J ends lost 3 bases and 3 bases, in that order; junction bases with no gene match: 10. This CDR3 region has 17 residues. The CDR3 here is CASSETPGGRLYNEQFF. The CDR3 bases are TGTGCCAGCAGTGAGACCCCCGGCGGGAGGCTCTACAATGAGCAGTTCTTC. Looking up the rest from reference TRBV2 and TRBJ2-1 gives the full variable domain: EPEVTQTPSHQVTQMGQEVILRCVPISNHLYFYWYRQILGQKVEFLVSFYNNEISEKSEIFDDQFSVERPDGSNFTLKIRSTKLEDSAMYFCASSETPGGRLYNEQFFGPGTRLTVL.

The chain links TRBV2 to TRBJ2-5; TRBD1 matches 8 bases. The V and J ends lost 5 bases and 4 bases, in that order; junction bases with no gene match: 6. There are 14 residues in the CDR3. Germline-derived CDR1 and CDR2 are SNHLY and FYNNEI. CDR3 nucleotide sequence: TGTGCCAGCAGTTATTTGACAGGGGCAGAGACCCAGTACTTC. Translating it yields CASSYLTGAETQYF.

The V and J genes are TRBV29-1 and TRBJ2-1; D remains unclear. V gave up 3 bases and J gave up 10 bases, with 7 bases separating them. This CDR3 region has 10 residues. CDR1 is SQVTM, CDR2 ANQGSEA, per germline. The CDR3 sequence is CSVEKGEQFF. In DNA form, the CDR3 reads TGCAGCGTTGAGAAGGGAGAGCAGTTCTTC.

V and J are TRBV7-2 and TRBJ1-5; TRBD1 agrees at 9 bases. Germline V gives CDR1 SGHTA, CDR2 FQGNSA. This CDR3 region has 14 residues. V lost 5 bases to trimming and J lost 5 bases; unmatched junction nucleotides: 4. The CDR3 nucleotides read TGTGCCAGCAGCCCGGACAGGGGCCATCAGCCCCAGCATTTT. Amino acid sequence: CASSPDRGHQPQHF.

This chain connects TRBV15 to TRBJ2-5, with 7 bases that match TRBD2. The CDR3 covers 15 residues. Germline V gene lookup returns CDR1 LNHNV and CDR2 YYDKDF (reference sequence). V lost 1 base, J lost 5 bases, and 7 bases stayed unmatched. CDR3: CATSRGGEGRETQYF. CDR3 in DNA: TGTGCCACCAGCAGAGGGGGGGAGGGAAGGGAGACCCAGTACTTC.

The chain couples TRBV7-6 to TRBJ2-7; tentative D call: TRBD1 (6 bases). The germline V and J ends were trimmed by 5 bases and 7 bases, with 15 bases remaining between them. CDR1 SGHVS and CDR2 FNYEAQ come from the germline V gene. This CDR3 is built from 13 residues. DNA for the CDR3: TGTGCCAGCAGCCCCCGGGACCAGGGGGAGCAGTACTTC. Residues: CASSPRDQGEQYF.

The rearrangement joins TRBV6-2 or TRBV6-3 to TRBJ2-5; tentative D call: TRBD1 (5 bases). The CDR3 sequence is 13 residues long. Germline V gene sequence: CDR1 MNHEY, CDR2 SVGEGT. Between the trimmed V and J ends, which lost 5 bases and 5 bases, there was a span of 12 bases. CDR3 in DNA: TGTGCCAGCAGTCCGCAGGGTTCGGAGACCCAGTACTTC. This translates into CASSPQGSETQYF.

The chain uses TRBV6-2 or TRBV6-3 and TRBJ2-1; TRBD1 aligns across 7 bases. The germline gives CDR1 MNHEY, CDR2 SVGEGT. This CDR3 is built from 15 residues. V shed 6 bases, J shed 2 bases, and the junction held 7 bases outside the gene matches. The CDR3 nucleotides read TGTGCCAGCAGGCCGACAGGGAGAACCTACAATGAGCAGTTCTTC. This gives the protein CASRPTGRTYNEQFF.

The table lists this clonotype with a count of one. The chain joins TRBV24-1 to TRBJ2-3; 8 bases map to TRBD1. The ends lost 1 base at V and 3 bases at J; junction bases unmatched: 8. The CDR3 has 17 residues. CDR1 and CDR2 from the germline V gene are KGHDR and SFDVKD. CDR3 sequence reads: CATSDFQGAVHTDTQYF. The CDR3 DNA reads as TGTGCCACCAGTGATTTCCAGGGGGCCGTTCATACAGATACGCAGTATTTT.

The genes are TRBV7-3 and TRBJ2-1; D perhaps matches TRBD2 (6 bases). The germline V gene encodes CDR1 SGHTA and CDR2 FQGTGA. V was clipped by 2 bases and J by 7 bases, with 12 bases between them. The CDR3 spans 14 residues. The CDR3 nucleotides read TGTGCCAGCAGCTTAGACTACCGGGGGAATGAGCAGTTCTTC. Translated: CASSLDYRGNEQFF.

This chain uses TRBV9 with TRBJ2-7, with 7 bases matching TRBD1. The CDR3 contains 17 residues. V lost 4 bases, J lost 4 bases, and 17 bases stayed unmatched. The germline gives CDR1 SGDLS, CDR2 YYNGEE. The chain's CDR3 is CASSPHLTPGTAYEQYF. CDR3 nucleotide sequence: TGTGCCAGCAGCCCCCATCTCACCCCCGGGACAGCGTACGAGCAGTACTTC.

This chain uses TRBV28 with TRBJ2-7; 10 bases line up with TRBD1. V lost 6 bases, J lost 4 bases, and 9 bases stayed unmatched. Germline V gene lookup returns CDR1 MDHEN and CDR2 SYDVKM. The CDR3 is 15 residues long. CDR3 in DNA: TGTGCCAGCAGCTCCGGGACAGGGGTTCGGTACGAGCAGTACGTC. This codes for CASSSGTGVRYEQYV.

The V call is TRBV19, the J call TRBJ2-7, with a possible D match to TRBD2 (6 bases). V gave up 6 bases and J gave up 2 bases, with 14 bases separating them. Germline CDR1 reads LNHDA; CDR2 reads SQIVND (reference sequence). CDR3 size: 14 residues. Written as DNA, the CDR3 is TGTGCCAGTAGATCCCGGGAGTTCGCCTACGAGCAGTACGTC. It specifies CASRSREFAYEQYV.

This clonotype turned up a few times. The J gene is TRBJ2-3, the V gene TRBV29-1; D is unresolved. The germline V gene encodes CDR1 SQVTM and CDR2 ANQGSEA. CDR3 length: 13 amino acids. The V and J ends lost 5 bases and 0 bases respectively, with 9 bases between them. The CDR3, as DNA: TGCAGCGTTAGGGCTTTTAGCACAGATACGCAGTATTTT. It codes for CSVRAFSTDTQYF.

This chain links TRBV20-1 with TRBJ2-7; perhaps TRBD1 as D (6 bases). V lost 3 bases, J lost 3 bases, and 12 bases lay in between. The CDR3 contains 13 residues. Germline values: CDR1 DFQATT, CDR2 SNEGSKA (reference sequence). For the CDR3, the DNA is TGCAGTGCTAGCTCCAGGGGAATCTACGAGCAGTACTTC. This sequence encodes CSASSRGIYEQYF.

The chain employs TRBV4-1 and TRBJ2-1, with D perhaps assigned TRBD1 or TRBD2 (5 bases each). The CDR3 has 15 amino acids. Germline loops: CDR1 MGHRA, CDR2 YSYEKL. V lost 1 base, J lost 10 bases, and 17 bases lay in between. The CDR3 sequence: CASSQARDRTGEQFF. In DNA form, the CDR3 reads TGCGCCAGCAGCCAAGCCCGGGACCGAACGGGGGAGCAGTTCTTC.

This clonotype was seen only once. The chain has TRBV6-1 and TRBJ2-7; 12 bases align to TRBD1. Germline CDR1 MNHNS, CDR2 SASEGT. Unmatched junction bases numbered 12, after V lost 5 bases and J lost 4 bases. The length of the CDR3 is 17 residues. CDR3 DNA: TGTGCCAGCAGTACCGGGACAGGGGGCGGAGGAGGTTACGAGCAGTACGTC. This encodes CASSTGTGGGGGYEQYV.

The chain carries TRBV6-5 and TRBJ1-2; TRBD1 aligns across 7 bases. CDR1 MNHEY and CDR2 SVGAGI come from the germline V gene. The CDR3 consists of 14 residues. With 6 bases clipped from V and 8 bases from J, the junction kept 12 bases outside the gene matches. The CDR3 loop is CASRQDREPGGYTF. The CDR3 DNA sequence: TGTGCCAGCAGACAAGACAGGGAACCGGGAGGCTACACCTTC.

The rearrangement uses TRBV6-5 and TRBJ1-1, with D maybe TRBD1 (6 bases). The CDR3 has 12 residues. Germline V gene sequence: CDR1 MNHEY, CDR2 SVGAGI. Trimming removed 0 bases from V and 8 bases from J, with 7 bases in between. The CDR3 DNA sequence: TGTGCCAGCAGTTACTCGGGGGCGGAAGCTTTCTTT. This encodes CASSYSGAEAFF.